This T cell receptor beta chain comes out of a study of T cell repertoires in cytomegalovirus infection. General observations from the study: The study found HLA-C-restricted CMV-specific TCR beta clonotypes dominating the ex vivo response. Totalled public TCR beta family frequency picked out people who carried CMV plus the relevant HLA.

This clonotype was seen ten or more times. Antigen specificity is unknown. TCRdb reprocessed the reads with MiXCR, giving one entry per CDR3 protein. The sample lists fewer than 1,000,000 distinct CDR3 sequences, around 29% occurring once. V shed 5 bases, J shed 3 bases, and the junction held 5 bases outside the gene matches. The CDR3 runs to 15 residues. Germline assignment: CDR1 SEHNR and CDR2 FQNEAQ (reference sequence). The sample consisted of cultured CD8+ T cells from PBMCs, taken from culture after CMV antigen stimulation. The clonotype was recovered from a human donor in good health (CMV status not recorded). Some clones in this sample may be carry-over from other donors' samples. The chain uses TRBV7-9 and TRBJ2-3; TRBD1 aligns across 10 bases. Here the CDR3 DNA reads TGTGCCAGCAGCAACCGGGACAGGGGTACAGATACGCAGTATTTT. Translated, it gives CASSNRDRGTDTQYF.